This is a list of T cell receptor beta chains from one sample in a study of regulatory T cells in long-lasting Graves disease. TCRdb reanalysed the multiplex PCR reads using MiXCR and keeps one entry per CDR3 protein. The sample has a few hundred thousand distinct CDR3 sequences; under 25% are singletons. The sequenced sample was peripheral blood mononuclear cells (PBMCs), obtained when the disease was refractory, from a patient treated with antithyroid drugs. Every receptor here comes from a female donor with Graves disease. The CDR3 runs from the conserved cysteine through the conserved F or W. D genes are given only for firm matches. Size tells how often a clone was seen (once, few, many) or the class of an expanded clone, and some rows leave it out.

CDR3 DNA: TGTGCCAGCAGCAGAGGACGAGGGTACACCGGGGAGCTGTTTTTT; CDR3 protein: CASSRGRGYTGELFF; V gene: TRBV11-1; J gene: TRBJ2-2; clone size: NA; D gene: NA
CDR3 DNA: TGTGCCAGCAGCCCCGGGACAGGGGACGGTGACAGAAATCAGCCCCAGCATTTT; CDR3 protein: CASSPGTGDGDRNQPQHF; V gene: TRBV6-2/TRBV6-3; J gene: TRBJ1-5; clone size: few; D gene: TRBD1
CDR3 DNA: TGTGCCACCGCCGCGCTAGCGGGCTCTTACAATGAGCAGTTCTTC; CDR3 protein: CATAALAGSYNEQFF; V gene: TRBV6-1; J gene: TRBJ2-1; clone size: NA; D gene: TRBD2
CDR3 DNA: TGCGCCAGCAGCCGGGGAAGGGGAGAGACCCAGTACTTC; CDR3 protein: CASSRGRGETQYF; V gene: TRBV5-1; J gene: TRBJ2-5; clone size: NA; D gene: NA
CDR3 DNA: TGTGCCAGCAGCCCGCCAGGGAGCTCTGGGGCCAACGTCCTGACTTTC; CDR3 protein: CASSPPGSSGANVLTF; V gene: TRBV7-9; J gene: TRBJ2-6; clone size: few; D gene: NA
CDR3 DNA: TGTGCCAGCAGCCCCGGAGGAGTTACGCGGGGTAGCTACGAGCAGTACTTC; CDR3 protein: CASSPGGVTRGSYEQYF; V gene: TRBV7-9; J gene: TRBJ2-7; clone size: many; D gene: NA
CDR3 DNA: TGTGCCAGCAGCGCGGGACTAGCTTCCACCGGGGAGCTGTTTTTT; CDR3 protein: CASSAGLASTGELFF; V gene: TRBV7-6; J gene: TRBJ2-2; clone size: NA; D gene: TRBD2
CDR3 DNA: TGTGCCAGCAGCTTAGATGGGGCTAGTCCGGCCAAAAACATTCAGTACTTC; CDR3 protein: CASSLDGASPAKNIQYF; V gene: TRBV7-2; J gene: TRBJ2-4; clone size: NA; D gene: NA
CDR3 DNA: TGTGCCAGCTCACTCTTCGGGGAGAGGACTGAAGCTTTCTTT; CDR3 protein: CASSLFGERTEAFF; V gene: TRBV18; J gene: TRBJ1-1; clone size: NA; D gene: NA
CDR3 DNA: TGTGCCAGCAGCTTAGTAGAGGGTAGCCAGCCCCAGCATTTT; CDR3 protein: CASSLVEGSQPQHF; V gene: TRBV7-9; J gene: TRBJ1-5; clone size: NA; D gene: NA
CDR3 DNA: TGTGCCACCTGGGACACCCCGAACACTGAAGCTTTCTTT; CDR3 protein: CATWDTPNTEAFF; V gene: TRBV15; J gene: TRBJ1-1; clone size: few; D gene: NA
CDR3 DNA: TGTGCCAGCAGCGTAGTTGCTTGGGGACAGGGAGACTATGGCTACACCTTC; CDR3 protein: CASSVVAWGQGDYGYTF; V gene: TRBV9; J gene: TRBJ1-2; clone size: NA; D gene: TRBD1
CDR3 DNA: TGTGCCAGCAGCCCCCACGCGGGGGTCGGGGTTGGCGAGCAGTACTTC; CDR3 protein: CASSPHAGVGVGEQYF; V gene: TRBV11-1; J gene: TRBJ2-7; clone size: NA; D gene: TRBD2
CDR3 DNA: TGTGCCAGCAGTTACGAGGGAGGTTACTACGAGCAGTACTTC; CDR3 protein: CASSYEGGYYEQYF; V gene: TRBV6-2/TRBV6-3; J gene: TRBJ2-7; clone size: many; D gene: NA
CDR3 DNA: TGTGCCAGTAGTACTACAGGGGAACGGGACACTGAAGCTTTCTTT; CDR3 protein: CASSTTGERDTEAFF; V gene: TRBV19; J gene: TRBJ1-1; clone size: NA; D gene: TRBD1
CDR3 DNA: TGCGCCAGCAGTGAGACTAGCGGGAGAAGCACAGATACGCAGTATTTT; CDR3 protein: CASSETSGRSTDTQYF; V gene: TRBV10-1; J gene: TRBJ2-3; clone size: few; D gene: TRBD2
CDR3 DNA: TGTGCCAGCAGCTTAGAGAACCCGGGGGCAGCTTTCTTT; CDR3 protein: CASSLENPGAAFF; V gene: TRBV7-2; J gene: TRBJ1-1; clone size: NA; D gene: NA
CDR3 DNA: TGTGCCATCAGTGACTCGACAGGAAAGAACACTGAAGCTTTCTTT; CDR3 protein: CAISDSTGKNTEAFF; V gene: TRBV10-3; J gene: TRBJ1-1; clone size: few; D gene: NA
CDR3 DNA: TGTGCCAGTAGTATCATCGAGGGTATACAGGGTCAAAGTTGGAACACTGAAGCTTTCTTT; CDR3 protein: CASSIIEGIQGQSWNTEAFF; V gene: TRBV19; J gene: TRBJ1-1; clone size: few; D gene: NA
CDR3 DNA: TGTGCCAGCAGTTACTGGGCGTCCCTTCAATACACTGAAGCTTTCTTT; CDR3 protein: CASSYWASLQYTEAFF; V gene: TRBV6-5; J gene: TRBJ1-1; clone size: many; D gene: NA
CDR3 DNA: TGTGCCGGCAGTTTAGTTAATAGACCGTACACTGAAGCTTTCTTT; CDR3 protein: CAGSLVNRPYTEAFF; V gene: TRBV27; J gene: TRBJ1-1; clone size: NA; D gene: NA
CDR3 DNA: TGCGCCAGCAGCAGTTTAACCGCCAGCACAGATACGCAGTATTTT; CDR3 protein: CASSSLTASTDTQYF; V gene: TRBV5-1; J gene: TRBJ2-3; clone size: NA; D gene: NA
CDR3 DNA: TGTGCCAGCAAGTCTCCTCCCCCTGGACAGCGCCTCCATGGCTACACCTTC; CDR3 protein: CASKSPPPGQRLHGYTF; V gene: TRBV6-2/TRBV6-3; J gene: TRBJ1-2; clone size: NA; D gene: NA
CDR3 DNA: TGTGCCAGCTCACCCCCCCAGGGGACCTACTACTTC; CDR3 protein: CASSPPQGTYYF; V gene: TRBV18; J gene: TRBJ2-7; clone size: NA; D gene: NA
CDR3 DNA: TGTGCCAGTAGTGACCAAGCGGGAACCTACAATGAGCAGTTCTTC; CDR3 protein: CASSDQAGTYNEQFF; V gene: TRBV19; J gene: TRBJ2-1; clone size: few; D gene: TRBD2
CDR3 DNA: TGTGCCGCTAGAGACAGGGGGCAAGAGTACTTC; CDR3 protein: CAARDRGQEYF; V gene: TRBV6-1; J gene: TRBJ2-7; clone size: NA; D gene: TRBD1
CDR3 DNA: TGTGCCAGCAGCTGGACTAGCGGGGGAGCGGACGAGCAGTACTTC; CDR3 protein: CASSWTSGGADEQYF; V gene: TRBV7-2; J gene: TRBJ2-7; clone size: NA; D gene: TRBD2
CDR3 DNA: TGCGCCAGCAGTGAAACAGGGGGAAGGACCTACGAGCAGTACTTC; CDR3 protein: CASSETGGRTYEQYF; V gene: TRBV10-2; J gene: TRBJ2-7; clone size: NA; D gene: TRBD1
CDR3 DNA: TGTGCCAGCAACATGGGGGGGACAGGGCTGTCCTACGAGCAGTACTTC; CDR3 protein: CASNMGGTGLSYEQYF; V gene: TRBV7-9; J gene: TRBJ2-7; clone size: NA; D gene: TRBD1
CDR3 DNA: TGCGCCAGCAGCCAAGATCTTGACGCTAACTATGGCTACACCTTC; CDR3 protein: CASSQDLDANYGYTF; V gene: TRBV4-3; J gene: TRBJ1-2; clone size: NA; D gene: NA
CDR3 DNA: TGTGCCAGCAGCAGAAAAGACCGCTACGAGCAGTACTTC; CDR3 protein: CASSRKDRYEQYF; V gene: TRBV28; J gene: TRBJ2-7; clone size: NA; D gene: NA
CDR3 DNA: TGTGCCAGCAGTGAATCCAGGACAGAGCCCTACGGGGAGCTGTTTTTT; CDR3 protein: CASSESRTEPYGELFF; V gene: TRBV2; J gene: TRBJ2-2; clone size: many; D gene: NA
CDR3 DNA: TGTGCCACCAGCACCCGGGACACCATCCGGGGTGACTATGGCTACACCTTC; CDR3 protein: CATSTRDTIRGDYGYTF; V gene: TRBV15; J gene: TRBJ1-2; clone size: few; D gene: NA
CDR3 DNA: TGTACCAGCAGGGACGGCAATCAGCCCCAGCATTTT; CDR3 protein: CTSRDGNQPQHF; V gene: TRBV2; J gene: TRBJ1-5; clone size: NA; D gene: NA
CDR3 DNA: TGTGCCAGCAGCTTACAAGCTCAGGGTACCTACGAGCAGTACTTC; CDR3 protein: CASSLQAQGTYEQYF; V gene: TRBV7-6; J gene: TRBJ2-7; clone size: few; D gene: NA
CDR3 DNA: TGTGCCAGCAGTCCGGGAGTTAGCACAGATACGCAGTATTTT; CDR3 protein: CASSPGVSTDTQYF; V gene: TRBV28; J gene: TRBJ2-3; clone size: NA; D gene: NA
CDR3 DNA: TGTGCCAGCAGCCCAGGGACAGGGGAATTGAAGACCCAGTACTTC; CDR3 protein: CASSPGTGELKTQYF; V gene: TRBV7-2; J gene: TRBJ2-5; clone size: NA; D gene: TRBD1
CDR3 DNA: TGTGCCACCGGACGGAGCTGGGCCGGGGAGCTGTTTTTT; CDR3 protein: CATGRSWAGELFF; V gene: TRBV10-3; J gene: TRBJ2-2; clone size: NA; D gene: NA
CDR3 DNA: TGTGCCAGCAGCTTGGACCAGGTTACCTACGAGCAGTACTTC; CDR3 protein: CASSLDQVTYEQYF; V gene: TRBV7-9; J gene: TRBJ2-7; clone size: many; D gene: NA
CDR3 DNA: TGTGCCAGCAGCTTAAAATCGGGGGCCATCTACGAGCAGTACTTC; CDR3 protein: CASSLKSGAIYEQYF; V gene: TRBV9; J gene: TRBJ2-7; clone size: NA; D gene: NA
CDR3 DNA: TGTGCCAGTAGTCCTTTATCGGGACAGCAAGAGACCCAGTACTTC; CDR3 protein: CASSPLSGQQETQYF; V gene: TRBV19; J gene: TRBJ2-5; clone size: NA; D gene: TRBD1
CDR3 DNA: TGTGCCACCAGTGACCGGAGCTACAATGAGCAGTTCTTC; CDR3 protein: CATSDRSYNEQFF; V gene: TRBV24-1; J gene: TRBJ2-1; clone size: few; D gene: NA
CDR3 DNA: TGTGCCAGCAGTTACTCTCCTGGGGCCAACGTCCTGACTTTC; CDR3 protein: CASSYSPGANVLTF; V gene: TRBV6-2/TRBV6-3; J gene: TRBJ2-6; clone size: many; D gene: NA
CDR3 DNA: TGTGCCACCCCGGGGACTAGCGGGACCCTACTCTACGAGCAGTACTTC; CDR3 protein: CATPGTSGTLLYEQYF; V gene: TRBV3-1; J gene: TRBJ2-7; clone size: few; D gene: TRBD2
CDR3 DNA: TGTGCCAGCTCACCATATTTGGGGACCCAGTACTTC; CDR3 protein: CASSPYLGTQYF; V gene: TRBV18; J gene: TRBJ2-5; clone size: NA; D gene: NA